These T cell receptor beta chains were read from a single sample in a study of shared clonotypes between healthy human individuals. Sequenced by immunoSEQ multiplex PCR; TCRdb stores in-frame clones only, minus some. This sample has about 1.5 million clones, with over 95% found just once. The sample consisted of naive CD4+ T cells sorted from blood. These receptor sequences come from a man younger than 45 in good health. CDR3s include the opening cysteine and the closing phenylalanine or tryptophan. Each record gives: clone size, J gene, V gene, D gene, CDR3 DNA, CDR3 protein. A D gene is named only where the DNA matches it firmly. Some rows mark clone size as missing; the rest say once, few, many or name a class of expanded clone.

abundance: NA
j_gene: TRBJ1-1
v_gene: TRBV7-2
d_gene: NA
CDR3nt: TGTGCCAGCAGCTTAGAGGTCATGGCCACTGAAGCTTTCTTT
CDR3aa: CASSLEVMATEAFF

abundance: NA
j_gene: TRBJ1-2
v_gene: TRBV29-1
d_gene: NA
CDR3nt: TGCAGCGTTGAAGGACGGGGGTTTGGCGGCTACACCTTC
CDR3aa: CSVEGRGFGGYTF

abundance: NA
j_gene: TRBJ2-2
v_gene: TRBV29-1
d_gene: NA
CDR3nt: TGCAGCGCGATGCTGGACCAAAGGAAAGGCGGGGAGCTGTTTTTT
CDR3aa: CSAMLDQRKGGELFF

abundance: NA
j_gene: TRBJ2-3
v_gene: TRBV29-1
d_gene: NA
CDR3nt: TGCAGCGTTCGTCCGGTCCTCACAGATACGCAGTATTTT
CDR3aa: CSVRPVLTDTQYF

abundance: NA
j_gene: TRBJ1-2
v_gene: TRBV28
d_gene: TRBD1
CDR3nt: TGTGCCAGCAGCCCGTTCGGACAGGGGGCTGGCTATGGCTACACCTTC
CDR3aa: CASSPFGQGAGYGYTF

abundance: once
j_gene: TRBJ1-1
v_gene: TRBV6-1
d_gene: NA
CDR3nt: TGTGCCAGCTCCGGGGGGCTGACTGAAGCTTTCTTT
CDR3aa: CASSGGLTEAFF

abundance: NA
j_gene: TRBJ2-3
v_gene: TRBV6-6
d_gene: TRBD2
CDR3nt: TGTGCCACCTCTAGCGGTCCTAGCACAGATACGCAGTATTTT
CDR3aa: CATSSGPSTDTQYF

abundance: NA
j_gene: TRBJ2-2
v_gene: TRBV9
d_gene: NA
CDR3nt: TGTGCCAGCAGCTCGAGAGGAGGGGGACTTAACACCGGGGAGCTGTTTTTT
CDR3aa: CASSSRGGGLNTGELFF

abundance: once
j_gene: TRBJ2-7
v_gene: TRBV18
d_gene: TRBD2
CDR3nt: TGTGCCAGCTCACCACTACTAGCGGGAGGGTACGAGCAGTACTTC
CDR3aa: CASSPLLAGGYEQYF

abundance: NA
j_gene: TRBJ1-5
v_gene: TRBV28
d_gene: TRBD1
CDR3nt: TGTGCCATTATTTCAGGACAGGGAGGTCAGCCCCAGCATTTT
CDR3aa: CAIISGQGGQPQHF

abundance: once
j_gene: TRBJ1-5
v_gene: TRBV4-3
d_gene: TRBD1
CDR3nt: TGCGCCAGCAGCCCAAGACAGGGTGGTCAGCCCCAGCATTTT
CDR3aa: CASSPRQGGQPQHF

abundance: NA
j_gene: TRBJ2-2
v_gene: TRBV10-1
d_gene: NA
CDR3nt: TGCGCCAGCAGCGATTTTAAGGGTACGAACACCGGGGAGCTGTTTTTT
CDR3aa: CASSDFKGTNTGELFF

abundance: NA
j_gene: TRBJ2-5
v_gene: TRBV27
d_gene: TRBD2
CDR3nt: TGTGCCAGCAGTCCAAGACTAGCGGGAGGTTCCGGGGAGACCCAGTACTTC
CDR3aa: CASSPRLAGGSGETQYF

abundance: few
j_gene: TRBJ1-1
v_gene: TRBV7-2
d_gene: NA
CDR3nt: TGTGCCAGCACCCTCCGGTGGAGAGAAGAAGCTTTCTTT
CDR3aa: CASTLRWREEAFF

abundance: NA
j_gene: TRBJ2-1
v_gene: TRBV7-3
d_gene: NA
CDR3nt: TGTGCCGGATCCAAGAATGGGGGAGGTGATTACAATGAGCAGTTCTTC
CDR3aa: CAGSKNGGGDYNEQFF

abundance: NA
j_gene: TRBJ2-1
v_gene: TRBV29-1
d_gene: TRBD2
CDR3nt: TGCAGCGTTGAGGCACTAGCGGGTAACAATGAGCAGTTCTTC
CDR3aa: CSVEALAGNNEQFF

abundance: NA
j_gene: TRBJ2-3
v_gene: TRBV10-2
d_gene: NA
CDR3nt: TGCGCCAGCATGACTACCACAGATACGCAGTATTTT
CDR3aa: CASMTTTDTQYF

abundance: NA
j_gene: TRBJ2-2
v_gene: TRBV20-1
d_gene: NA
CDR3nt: TGCAGTGCCCCCTCTACCGGGGAGCTGTTTTTT
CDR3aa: CSAPSTGELFF

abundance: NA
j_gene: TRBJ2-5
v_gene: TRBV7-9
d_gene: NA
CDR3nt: TGTGCCAGCAGCTTAGTTCAGGGACGAAGTTGGGTGGAGACCCAGTACTTC
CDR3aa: CASSLVQGRSWVETQYF

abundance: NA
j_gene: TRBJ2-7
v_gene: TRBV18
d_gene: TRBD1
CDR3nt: TGTGCCAGCTCACCACTTGACAGGGAAGGGCAGTACTTC
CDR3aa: CASSPLDREGQYF

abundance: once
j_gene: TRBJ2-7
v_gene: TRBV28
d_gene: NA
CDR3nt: TGTGCCAGCAGTCCTTTCCCTGGGGCGGTGTCCTACGAGCAGTACTTC
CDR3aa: CASSPFPGAVSYEQYF

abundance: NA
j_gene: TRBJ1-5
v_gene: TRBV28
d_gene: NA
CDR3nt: TGTGCCAGCAGTTTAGACCGATGGGGAGAGAACTATCAGCCCCAGCATTTT
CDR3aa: CASSLDRWGENYQPQHF

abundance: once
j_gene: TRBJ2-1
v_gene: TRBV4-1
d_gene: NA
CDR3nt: TGCGCCAGCAGCCAAGGGGCCGGGACCGGAGGGGGAGAGCAGTTCTTC
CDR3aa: CASSQGAGTGGGEQFF

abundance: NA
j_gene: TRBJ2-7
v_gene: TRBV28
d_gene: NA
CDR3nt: TGTGCCATCTTCTCCTACGAGCAGTACTTC
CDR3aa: CAIFSYEQYF

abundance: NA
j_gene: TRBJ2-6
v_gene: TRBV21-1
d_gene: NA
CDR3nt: TGTGCCAGCAGCAAAGACGAACACAGGGGTCGGTGTTCCCCCGCCGGGGCCAACGTCCTGACTTTC
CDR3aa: CASSKDEHRGRCSPAGANVLTF

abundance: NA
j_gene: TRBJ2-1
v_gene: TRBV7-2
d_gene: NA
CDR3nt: TGTGCCAGCAGCTCCAAACAGGCGCCCAGGGTATACAATGAGCAGTTCTTC
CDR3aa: CASSSKQAPRVYNEQFF

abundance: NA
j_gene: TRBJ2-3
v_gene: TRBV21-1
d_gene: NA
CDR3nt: TGTGCCAGCAGCAAAGATTGCTGCCGGGGTTGCACAGATACGCAGTATTTT
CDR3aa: CASSKDCCRGCTDTQYF

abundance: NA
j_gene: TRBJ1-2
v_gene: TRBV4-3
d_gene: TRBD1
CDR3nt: TGCGCCAGCAGCCGAGGGACAGGGCTGGGTGGCTACACCTTC
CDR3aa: CASSRGTGLGGYTF

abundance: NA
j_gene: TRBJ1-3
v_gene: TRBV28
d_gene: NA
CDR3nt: TGTGCCAGCACCCCGCACAGGCAAGGCACCATATATTTT
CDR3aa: CASTPHRQGTIYF

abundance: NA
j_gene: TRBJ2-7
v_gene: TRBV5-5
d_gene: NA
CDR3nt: TGTGCCAGCAGCTTTACCGACATGTCGGGCGAGCAGTACTTC
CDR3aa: CASSFTDMSGEQYF

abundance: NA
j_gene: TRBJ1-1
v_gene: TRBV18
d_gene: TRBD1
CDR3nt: TGTGCCAGCTCACCGGACAGGGTGGCCACTGAAGCTTTCTTT
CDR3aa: CASSPDRVATEAFF

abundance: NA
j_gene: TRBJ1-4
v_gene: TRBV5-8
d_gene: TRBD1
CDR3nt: TGTGCCAGCAGCACGGACAGGGCCAAGGAAAAACTGTTTTTT
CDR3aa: CASSTDRAKEKLFF

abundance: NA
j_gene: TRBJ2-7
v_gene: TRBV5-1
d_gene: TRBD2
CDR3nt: TGCGCCAGCAGCTTGGAAAGCGGGAGTTCCTACGAGCAGTACTTC
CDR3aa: CASSLESGSSYEQYF

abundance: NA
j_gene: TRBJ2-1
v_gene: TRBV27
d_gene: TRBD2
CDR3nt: TGTGCCAGCAGTCACCGGACTAGCGGGGTTTCCTACAATGAGCAGTTCTTC
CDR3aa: CASSHRTSGVSYNEQFF

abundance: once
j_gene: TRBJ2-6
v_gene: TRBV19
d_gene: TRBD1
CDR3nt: TGTGCCAGTAGTATTCGGGACAGGGGGTCTGGGGCCAACGTCCTGACTTTC
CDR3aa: CASSIRDRGSGANVLTF

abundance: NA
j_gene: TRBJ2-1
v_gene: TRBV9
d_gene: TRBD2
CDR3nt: TGTGCCAGCAACCGAGTGGGTAGCGGGGATTACAATGAGCAGTTCTTC
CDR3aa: CASNRVGSGDYNEQFF

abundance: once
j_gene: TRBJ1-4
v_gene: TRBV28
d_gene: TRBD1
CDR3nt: TGTGCCAGCAGATACAGGGGGCGGAGTGAAAAACTGTTTTTT
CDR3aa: CASRYRGRSEKLFF

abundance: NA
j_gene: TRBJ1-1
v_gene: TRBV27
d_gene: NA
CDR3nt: TGTGCCAGCAGTTTACGACGGACAAACACTGAAGCTTTCTTT
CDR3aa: CASSLRRTNTEAFF

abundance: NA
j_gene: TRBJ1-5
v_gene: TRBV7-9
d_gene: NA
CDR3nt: TGTGCCAGCAGCTTAGGGGATAATCAGCCCCAGCATTTT
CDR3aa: CASSLGDNQPQHF

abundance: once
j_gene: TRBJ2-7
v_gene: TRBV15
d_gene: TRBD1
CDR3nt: TGTGCCACCAGCAGTTTGGGACAGTCCTACGAGCAGTACTTC
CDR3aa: CATSSLGQSYEQYF

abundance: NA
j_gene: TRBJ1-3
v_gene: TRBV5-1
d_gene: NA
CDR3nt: TGCGCCAGCAGCTTGGATGTTGGAAACACCATATATTTT
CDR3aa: CASSLDVGNTIYF

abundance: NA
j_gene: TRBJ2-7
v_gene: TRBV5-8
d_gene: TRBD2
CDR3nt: TGTGCCAGCAGCTTTAGCGGGAGGAGGCACGAGCAGTACTTC
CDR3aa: CASSFSGRRHEQYF

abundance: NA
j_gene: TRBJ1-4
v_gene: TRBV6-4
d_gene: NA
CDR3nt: TGTGCCAGCAGGATTTTGTCACAGGACCGTGAAGATGAAAAACTGTTTTTT
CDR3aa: CASRILSQDREDEKLFF

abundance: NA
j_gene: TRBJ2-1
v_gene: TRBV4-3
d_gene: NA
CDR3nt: TGCGCCAGCAGCCGAAATAGGGGTAGTGAGCAGTTCTTC
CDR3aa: CASSRNRGSEQFF

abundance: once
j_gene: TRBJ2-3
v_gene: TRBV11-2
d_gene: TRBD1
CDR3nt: TGTGCCAGCAGCTTACAATGGGACAGGGAGATGTATTTT
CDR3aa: CASSLQWDREMYF

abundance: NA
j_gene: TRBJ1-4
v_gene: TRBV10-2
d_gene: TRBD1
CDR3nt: TGCGCCAGCAGTGTTTCGGGACAGGGGGGAAAACTGTTTTTT
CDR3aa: CASSVSGQGGKLFF

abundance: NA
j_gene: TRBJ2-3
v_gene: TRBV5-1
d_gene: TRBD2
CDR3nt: TGCGCCAGCAGCTTGGGTCATAGCGGGAGCTACACAGATACGCAGTATTTT
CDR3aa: CASSLGHSGSYTDTQYF

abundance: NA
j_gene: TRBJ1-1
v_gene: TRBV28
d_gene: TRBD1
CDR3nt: TGTGCCAGCGGAATCCGGGACAGGGGTTGGTCAGCTTTCTTT
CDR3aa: CASGIRDRGWSAFF

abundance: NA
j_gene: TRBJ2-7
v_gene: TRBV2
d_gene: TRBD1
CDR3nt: TGTGCCAGCAGCCGGGGACAGGGAGTGAGGTACTTC
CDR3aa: CASSRGQGVRYF

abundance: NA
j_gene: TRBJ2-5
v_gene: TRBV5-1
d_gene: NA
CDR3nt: TGCGCCAGCAGCCCAAATACAGGGTCCCCAGAGACCCAGTACTTC
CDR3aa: CASSPNTGSPETQYF

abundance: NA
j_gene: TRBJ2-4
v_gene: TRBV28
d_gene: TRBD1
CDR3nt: TGTGCCAGCAGCCAACCGGGACAGAAAAACATTCAGTACTTC
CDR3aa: CASSQPGQKNIQYF

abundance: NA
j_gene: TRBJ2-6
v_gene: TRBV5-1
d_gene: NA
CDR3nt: TGCGCCAGCAGCTTGGGACAGGGACTACCCTCTGGGGCCAACGTCCTGACTTTC
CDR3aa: CASSLGQGLPSGANVLTF

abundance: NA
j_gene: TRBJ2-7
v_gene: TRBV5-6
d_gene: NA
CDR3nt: TGTGCCAGCAGCTTGTTCCCAGGGATCTTCTACGAGCAGTACTTC
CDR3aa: CASSLFPGIFYEQYF